The 5 T cell receptor beta chains below were found in one sample sequenced in a study of T cells in Graves' hyperthyroidism and ophthalmopathy. Using RNA transcripts as the source, TCR beta CDR3 regions were amplified. An initial round of RT-PCR targeting the TCR CDR3 relied on the HTBI primer set. One entry per CDR3 protein results from TCRdb running MiXCR on the multiplex PCR reads. The sample shows 250,000 to 300,000 distinct CDR3 sequences, roughly 15% of them seen only once. Sample: blood. The origin of the receptors is a woman in her 40s with Graves' hyperthyroidism that later progressed to Graves' ophthalmopathy.

This chain uses TRBV19 with TRBJ2-6; D is possibly TRBD1 or TRBD2 (5 bases each). V shed 5 bases and J shed 4 bases, with 12 bases lying between them. The germline gives CDR1 LNHDA, CDR2 SQIVND (reference sequence). The CDR3 loop spans 15 amino acids. The CDR3 is CASSRTGRGANVLTF. The CDR3 nucleotides read TGTGCCAGTAGTCGGACGGGGCGAGGGGCCAACGTCCTGACTTTC.

This clonotype has at least ten counts. CDR3 sequence: CASSLTAGGINEQYF. The DNA of the CDR3 is TGCGCCAGCAGCTTGACTGCGGGAGGGATCAACGAGCAGTACTTC. This chain uses TRBV5-1 with TRBJ2-7; 9 bases are a match to TRBD2. The junction had 7 bases not matched to a gene; V was cut back by 1 base and J by 5 bases. Germline assignment: CDR1 SGHRS and CDR2 YFSETQ. The CDR3 runs 15 residues.

The table lists this clonotype with many counts. The chain joins TRBV12-3 or TRBV12-4 to TRBJ2-7; no reliable D call. CDR3 length: 14 amino acids. V was pared by 5 bases and J by 2 bases, with 13 bases between. The CDR3 is CASSGGVRTYEQYF. DNA for the CDR3: TGTGCCAGCAGTGGCGGCGTAAGAACCTACGAGCAGTACTTC.

This clonotype was recorded many times. This chain joins TRBV11-2 and TRBJ2-5, with TRBD2 matching 7 bases. The CDR3 loop spans 15 amino acids. V was clipped by 1 base and J by 5 bases; unmatched bases: 7. The germline V gene has CDR1 SGHAT and CDR2 FQNNGV. The CDR3 sequence: CASSLGLAARETQYF. CDR3 nucleotide sequence: TGTGCCAGCAGCTTAGGTCTAGCGGCTCGCGAGACCCAGTACTTC. Supplemented by reference TRBV11-2 and TRBJ2-5, the full variable domain reads EAGVAQSPRYKIIEKRQSVAFWCNPISGHATLYWYQQILGQGPKLLIQFQNNGVVDDSQLPKDRFSAERLKGVDSTLKIQPAKLEDSAVYLCASSLGLAARETQYFGPGTRLLVL.

This clonotype came up many times. The chain combines TRBV20-1 with TRBJ1-5, with no clear D. V was cut by 3 bases and J by 1 base, with 10 bases left in between. Germline-derived CDR1 and CDR2 are DFQATT and SNEGSKA (reference sequence). The CDR3 covers 14 residues. CDR3 residues: CSASDRGSNQPQHF. In nucleotides, the CDR3 is TGCAGTGCTAGCGATCGCGGAAGCAATCAGCCCCAGCATTTT.